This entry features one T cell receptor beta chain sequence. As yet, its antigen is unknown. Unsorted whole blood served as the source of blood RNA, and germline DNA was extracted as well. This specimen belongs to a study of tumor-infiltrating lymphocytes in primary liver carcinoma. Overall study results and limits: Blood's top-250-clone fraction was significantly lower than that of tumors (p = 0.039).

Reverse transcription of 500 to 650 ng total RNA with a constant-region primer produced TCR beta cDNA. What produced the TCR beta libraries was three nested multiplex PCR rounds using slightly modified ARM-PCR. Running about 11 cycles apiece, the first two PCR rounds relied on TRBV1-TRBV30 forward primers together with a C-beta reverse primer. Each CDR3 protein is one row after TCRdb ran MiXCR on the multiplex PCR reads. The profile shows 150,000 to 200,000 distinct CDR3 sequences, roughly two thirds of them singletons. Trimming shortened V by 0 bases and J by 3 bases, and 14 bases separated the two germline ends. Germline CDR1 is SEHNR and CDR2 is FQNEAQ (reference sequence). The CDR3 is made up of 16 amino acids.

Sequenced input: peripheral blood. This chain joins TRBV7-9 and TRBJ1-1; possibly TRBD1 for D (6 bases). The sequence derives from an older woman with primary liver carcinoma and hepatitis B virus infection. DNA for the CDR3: TGTGCCAGCAGCTTAGCGGCAGGGGCAGGGGACACTGAAGCTTTCTTT. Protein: CASSLAAGAGDTEAFF.